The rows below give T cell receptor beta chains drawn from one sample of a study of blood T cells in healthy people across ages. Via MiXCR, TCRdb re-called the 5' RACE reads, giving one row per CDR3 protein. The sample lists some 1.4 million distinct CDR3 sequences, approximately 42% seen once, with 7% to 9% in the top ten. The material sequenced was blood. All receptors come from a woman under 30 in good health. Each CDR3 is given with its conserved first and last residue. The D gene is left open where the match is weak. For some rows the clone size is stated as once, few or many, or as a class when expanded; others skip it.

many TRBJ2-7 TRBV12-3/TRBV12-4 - CASTRTQRSYEQYF TGTGCCAGCACCAGGACTCAGAGGTCCTACGAGCAGTACTTC
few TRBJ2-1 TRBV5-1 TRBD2 CASSLAGLVGSYNEQFF TGCGCCAGCAGCTTGGCTGGACTAGTGGGCTCCTACAATGAGCAGTTCTTC
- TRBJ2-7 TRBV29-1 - CSVEGGRSSYEQYF TGCAGCGTTGAAGGGGGCAGGAGCTCCTACGAGCAGTACTTC
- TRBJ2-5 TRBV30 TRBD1 CAWSQGTAAQETQYF TGTGCCTGGAGTCAGGGGACAGCGGCTCAAGAGACCCAGTACTTC
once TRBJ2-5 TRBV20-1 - CSARDPGGFNEQYF TGCAGTGCTAGAGATCCTGGGGGTTTCAATGAGCAGTACTTC
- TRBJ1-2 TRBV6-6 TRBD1 CASSRLRPGQGNYGYTF TGTGCCAGCAGCCGCTTACGCCCGGGACAGGGCAACTATGGCTACACCTTC
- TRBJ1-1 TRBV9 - CASSVVGRMDTEAFF TGTGCCAGCAGCGTTGTGGGTAGGATGGACACTGAAGCTTTCTTT
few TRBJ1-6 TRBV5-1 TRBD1 CASSATGDNSPLHF TGCGCCAGCAGCGCGACAGGGGATAATTCACCCCTCCACTTT
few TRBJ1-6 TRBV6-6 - CASSYLGISPLHF TGTGCCAGCAGTTATTTGGGGATTTCACCCCTCCACTTT
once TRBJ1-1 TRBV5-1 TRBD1 CASSFGQGAMNTEAFF TGCGCCAGCAGCTTCGGTCAGGGGGCGATGAACACTGAAGCTTTCTTT
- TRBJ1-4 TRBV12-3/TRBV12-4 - CASSLTASGEKLFF TGTGCCAGCAGTTTGACAGCTTCCGGTGAAAAACTGTTTTTT
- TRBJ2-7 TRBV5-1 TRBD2 CASSLGLAGSYNEQYF TGCGCCAGCAGCTTGGGACTAGCGGGCTCCTACAATGAGCAGTACTTC
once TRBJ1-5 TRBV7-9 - CASSPGSASGNQPQHF TGTGCCAGCAGCCCAGGGTCAGCTTCTGGCAATCAGCCCCAGCATTTT
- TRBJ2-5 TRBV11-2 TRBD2 CASSFYPGGGQYF TGTGCCAGCAGCTTTTATCCGGGAGGCGGGCAGTACTTC
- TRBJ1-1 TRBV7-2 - CASSFPGSEAFF TGTGCCAGCAGCTTCCCGGGTAGTGAAGCTTTCTTT
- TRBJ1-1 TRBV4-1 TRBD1 CASSQEGYRGGEAFF TGCGCCAGCAGCCAAGAGGGTTACAGGGGCGGAGAAGCTTTCTTT
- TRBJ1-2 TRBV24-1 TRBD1 CAASDSRDRGGGYTF TGTGCCGCCAGTGATTCCCGGGACAGGGGAGGCGGCTACACCTTC
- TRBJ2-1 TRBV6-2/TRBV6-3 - CASSYGVGRRHNEQFF TGTGCCAGCAGTTACGGGGTTGGACGCAGGCACAATGAGCAGTTCTTC
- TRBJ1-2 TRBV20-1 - CSARAGEAGYTF TGCAGTGCTAGAGCTGGAGAGGCTGGCTACACCTTC
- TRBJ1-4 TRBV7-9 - CASSLDGREVEKLFF TGTGCCAGCAGCTTAGATGGCAGGGAAGTAGAAAAACTGTTTTTT
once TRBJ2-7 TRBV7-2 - CASTNGAPAYNEQYF TGTGCCAGCACCAATGGAGCCCCAGCCTACAATGAGCAGTACTTC
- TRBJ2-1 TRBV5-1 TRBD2 CASSLLTSGRGNEQFF TGCGCCAGCAGCTTGCTGACTAGCGGGAGGGGTAATGAGCAGTTCTTC
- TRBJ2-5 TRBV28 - CASRPLAGSKEQYF TGTGCCAGCAGACCGCTGGCAGGGTCTAAGGAGCAGTACTTC
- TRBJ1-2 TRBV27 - CASSLSRQISYGYTF TGTGCCAGCAGCCTATCTAGACAGATCTCCTATGGCTACACCTTC
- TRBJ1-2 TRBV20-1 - CSASTNGGVYGYTF TGCAGTGCTTCCACCAACGGAGGGGTCTATGGCTACACCTTC
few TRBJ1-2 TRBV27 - CASSFRTSGGGYGYTF TGTGCCAGCAGTTTCCGGACGTCGGGGGGGGGCTATGGCTACACCTTC
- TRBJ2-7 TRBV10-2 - CASTSVSSYEQYF TGCGCCAGCACCAGCGTAAGCTCCTACGAGCAGTACTTC
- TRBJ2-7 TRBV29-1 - CSARTDAYEQYF TGCAGCGCCCGGACAGACGCCTACGAGCAGTACTTC
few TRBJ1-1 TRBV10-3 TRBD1 CAISDRQGLNTEAFF TGTGCCATCAGTGACAGACAGGGGTTGAACACTGAAGCTTTCTTT
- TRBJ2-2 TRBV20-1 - CSASLYTGELFF TGCAGTGCTAGTCTCTACACCGGGGAGCTGTTTTTT
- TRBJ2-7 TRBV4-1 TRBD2 CASSQLAGPTYEQYF TGCGCCAGCAGCCAATTAGCGGGCCCTACCTACGAGCAGTACTTC
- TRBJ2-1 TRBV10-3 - CAISEDEYNEQFF TGTGCCATCAGTGAGGACGAGTACAATGAGCAGTTCTTC
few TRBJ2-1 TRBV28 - CASSLVGATEQFF TGTGCCAGCAGTTTAGTAGGGGCCACTGAGCAGTTCTTC
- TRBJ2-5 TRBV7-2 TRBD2 CASSRRTSGGFNEQYF TGTGCCAGCAGCCGCCGGACTAGCGGGGGATTTAATGAGCAGTACTTC
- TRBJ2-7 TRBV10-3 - CAISDGGATYEQYF TGTGCCATCAGTGATGGAGGGGCCACCTACGAGCAGTACTTC
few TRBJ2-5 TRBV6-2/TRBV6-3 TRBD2 CASSYGLAGASHQYF TGTGCCAGCAGTTACGGACTAGCGGGGGCCTCTCACCAGTACTTC
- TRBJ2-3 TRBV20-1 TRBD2 CSAVSRTSGRTDTQYF TGCAGTGCTGTTTCCCGGACTAGCGGGAGAACAGATACGCAGTATTTT
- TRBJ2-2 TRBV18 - CASSPPSRANTGELFF TGTGCCAGCTCACCACCGTCCAGGGCGAACACCGGGGAGCTGTTTTTT
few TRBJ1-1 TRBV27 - CASSRGQVNTEAFF TGTGCCAGCAGCCGAGGGCAGGTGAACACTGAAGCTTTCTTT
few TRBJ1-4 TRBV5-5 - CASSTTGFNEKLFF TGTGCCAGCAGCACGACAGGATTTAATGAAAAACTGTTTTTT
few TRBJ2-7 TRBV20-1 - CSAHEGVYEQYF TGCAGTGCTCACGAGGGGGTGTACGAGCAGTACTTC
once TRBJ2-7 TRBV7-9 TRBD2 CASGLAVSYNEQYF TGTGCCAGCGGACTAGCGGTCTCCTACAATGAGCAGTACTTC
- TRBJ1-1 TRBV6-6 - CASSYQPNTEAFF TGTGCCAGCAGTTACCAACCAAACACTGAAGCTTTCTTT
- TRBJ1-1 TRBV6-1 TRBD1 CASEQGPGLNTEAFF TGTGCCAGCGAACAGGGGCCGGGGCTGAACACTGAAGCTTTCTTT
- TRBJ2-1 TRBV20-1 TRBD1 CSARRVDRPDEQFF TGCAGTGCTAGACGGGTGGACAGGCCTGATGAGCAGTTCTTC
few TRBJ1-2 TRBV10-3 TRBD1 CAISEPGQGLSYGYTF TGTGCCATCAGTGAGCCGGGACAGGGTTTGAGCTATGGCTACACCTTC